This T cell receptor (beta chain) was retrieved from a study of Tregs in tolerant kidney transplant recipients. Related graft donors supplied nonmyeloablative bone marrow transplants, and mixed chimerism was transient. This clone was picked up one time. Its antigen remains unknown. Points from the study as a whole: Some patients' samples used different primers over time, so nucleotide sequences weren't comparable.

Germline V gives CDR1 ENHRY, CDR2 SYGVKD. This CDR3 is built from 14 residues. V dropped 6 bases and J dropped 3; count of bases not matched to a gene: 4. Repertoires were generated with immunoSEQ multiplex PCR, while TCRdb's copy carries only in-frame clones and drops some. The sample has over 70,000 clones, 91% seen once. The material was CD4+ T cells from blood (PBMCs), obtained 24 months after the transplant. This TCR was sampled from a human patient who received a combined kidney and bone marrow transplant. Some T cells may trace back to the graft donor. The rearrangement uses TRBV10-3 and TRBJ1-2; 10 nucleotides align to TRBD1. For the CDR3, the DNA is TGTGCCATCAGCGATGACAGGGGGCACTATGGCTACACCTTC. Protein: CAISDDRGHYGYTF.